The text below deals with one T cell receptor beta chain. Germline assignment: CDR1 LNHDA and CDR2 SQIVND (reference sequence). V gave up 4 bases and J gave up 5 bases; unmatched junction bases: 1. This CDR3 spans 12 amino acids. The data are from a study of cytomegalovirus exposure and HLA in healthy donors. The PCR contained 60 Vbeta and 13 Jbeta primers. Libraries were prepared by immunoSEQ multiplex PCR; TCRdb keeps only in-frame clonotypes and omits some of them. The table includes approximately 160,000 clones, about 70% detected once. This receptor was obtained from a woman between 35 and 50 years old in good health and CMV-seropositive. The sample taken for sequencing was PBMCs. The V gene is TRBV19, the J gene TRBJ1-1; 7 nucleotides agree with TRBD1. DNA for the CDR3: TGTGCCAGTAGTAACAGGGGAACTGAAGCTTTCTTT. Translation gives CASSNRGTEAFF.